This T cell receptor beta chain was found in a study of blood T cell repertoires in COVID-19 (TCRdb year 2020). In the study overall: Samples covering the acute and convalescent phases of COVID-19 were provided by collaborators in the United States, Italy and Spain. A freely available public database, intended as a resource for researchers studying the immune response to SARS-CoV-2, is where the repertoires were released. The sample metadata nearly always contained a de-identified subject ID, COVID-19 status, age in years and sex. The prospective study material was composed of cDNA or gDNA derived from T cells, B-cell-depleted T cells, or PBMCs. Deeply sampled blood TCRbeta repertoires from subjects exposed to, actively infected with, or recovered from COVID-19 were included in the dataset. Where available, HLA class I and class II types were taken from metadata supplied by the sample provider and were not determined by assay-based typing. Samples were obtained from the ongoing ImmuneRACE study (first 160 participants) and from over a thousand subjects provided by 6 global collaborators. Points the paper makes about the study in general: Clinical and demographic metadata were provided uncurated, with the amount varying by source and participant.

CDR1 and CDR2 (SNHLY, FYNNEI) derive from the germline V gene. V has 5 bases trimmed and J has 0 bases trimmed; junction bases matching no gene number 2. Counted from cysteine to phenylalanine, this CDR3 has 14 amino acids. Just CDR3 DNA is preserved here, 42 bases in frame from base 1. In the prospective study, participants were about 18 to 100 years old, resided in 24 geographic areas of the United States, and were enrolled through a virtual design. To assign participants to cohorts, the prospective study relied on clinical history that participants themselves reported in a screening survey and a study questionnaire. Exposed participants had been in contact, within 2 weeks of entering the study, with a person who had a PCR-confirmed or clinician-diagnosed case of COVID-19. Each participant in the prospective study had whole blood, serum and a nasopharyngeal or oropharyngeal swab collected by mobile phlebotomists. Prospective study participants could optionally give additional blood draws and questionnaires over an approximately two-month period. Blood samples from the prospective study were shipped frozen or at room temperature prior to DNA extraction.

About this clone itself: Its binding antigen is unknown. No much larger clonotype is one base removed from it; base qualities were not supplied.

TCRbeta CDR3 regions were amplified from genomic DNA using the immunoSEQ Assay, a bias-controlled multiplex PCR. As for the authors' bioinformatics: The number of nucleated cells in each sample was estimated from the amplification of reference gene primers within the assay. To quantify the absolute abundance of each unique TCRbeta CDR3 rearrangement, sequence reads were collapsed and filtered. For each sample, productive Simpson clonality was calculated by taking the square root of Simpson's diversity index across productive rearrangements. The source is immuneACCESS, and TCRdb retained only in-frame sequences with V and J called. Part of the clones is not carried over; for the studies checked, unresolved V genes explain less than half of this, and the remainder is unexplained. The V and J calls and clone size are taken from that table; D and trimming were inferred from the DNA. The sample table holds approximately 190,000 clones, of which less than 90% were seen once. The ten largest clones add up to around 3.1% of the sample.

The specimen was PBMCs or T cells enriched from blood (not recorded which). The TCR sequence derives from a young woman who had been exposed to COVID-19. Here the chain combines TRBV2 and TRBJ1-2; TRBD1 agrees with 8 junctional bases. The encoded CDR3 is CASSMDRANYGYTF. In nucleotide form, the sequence is TGTGCCAGCAGTATGGACAGGGCTAACTATGGCTACACCTTC. Where the CDR3 stops, the reference TRBV2 and TRBJ1-2 genes take over; the full variable domain is EPEVTQTPSHQVTQMGQEVILRCVPISNHLYFYWYRQILGQKVEFLVSFYNNEISEKSEIFDDQFSVERPDGSNFTLKIRSTKLEDSAMYFCASSMDRANYGYTFGSGTRLTVV.